This T cell receptor beta chain appears in the sequencing data of a study of shared clonotypes between healthy human individuals. The repertoire was sequenced with immunoSEQ multiplex PCR; TCRdb's copy has only in-frame clones and lacks some. The sample consists of around 1.9 million clones, roughly 95% of them appearing once. V lost 3 bases and J lost 3, with 15 bases in between. The CDR3 extends over 15 amino acids. CDR1 and CDR2 from the germline V gene are MGHRA and YSYEKL. Positive CCR7 selection of CD45RO-negative cells yielded the naive CD8 cells, and terminally differentiated effector memory CD45RA+ cells were excluded.

This chain joins TRBV4-1 and TRBJ2-7, with D possibly TRBD2 on 5 matching bases. The sequenced material came from naive CD8+ T cells from PBMCs. The clonotype comes from a man between 18 and 29 years old in good health. Some clones in this sample may be carry-over from other donors' samples. The CDR3 reads CASSHKWETNYEQYF. Written as DNA, the CDR3 is TGCGCCAGCAGCCATAAGTGGGAGACTAACTACGAGCAGTACTTC.